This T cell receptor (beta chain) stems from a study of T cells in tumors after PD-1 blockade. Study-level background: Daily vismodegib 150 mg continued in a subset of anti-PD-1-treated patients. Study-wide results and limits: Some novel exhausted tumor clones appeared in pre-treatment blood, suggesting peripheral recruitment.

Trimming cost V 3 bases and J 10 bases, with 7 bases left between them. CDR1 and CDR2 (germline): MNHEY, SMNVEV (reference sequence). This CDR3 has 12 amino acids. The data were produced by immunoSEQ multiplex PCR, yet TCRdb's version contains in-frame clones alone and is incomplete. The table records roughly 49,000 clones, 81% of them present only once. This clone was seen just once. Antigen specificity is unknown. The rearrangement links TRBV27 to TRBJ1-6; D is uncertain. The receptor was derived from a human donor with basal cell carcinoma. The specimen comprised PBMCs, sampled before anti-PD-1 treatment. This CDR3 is CASSFPGSPLHF. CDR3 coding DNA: TGTGCCAGCAGTTTCCCGGGGTCACCCCTCCACTTT.